This TCR beta chain was observed in a study of cytomegalovirus exposure and HLA in healthy donors. Study findings and constraints: One later analysis reportedly identified an Asian-associated ancestry cluster that showed fewer N-insertions than the roughly 700-donor mean.

All donors participated as healthy donors of bone marrow. Donors sampled were nominally healthy, though unrecorded immune exposures were likely. The PCR used 60 Vbeta and 13 Jbeta primers. The method was immunoSEQ multiplex PCR; TCRdb's version includes in-frame clones alone and lacks a portion of them. The sample shows roughly 200,000 clones, 65% to 85% of them seen only once. Concerning this clone itself: Its antigen is unknown.

The sample taken for sequencing was PBMCs. The sequence was collected from a man aged 25-40 years in good health and CMV-seronegative.

CDR3 in amino acids: CASSMGLAGYEQYF. The CDR3, as DNA: TGTGCCAGCAGTATGGGACTAGCGGGGTACGAGCAGTACTTC. The chain is built from TRBV6-1 and TRBJ2-7; TRBD2 aligns across 13 bases. The V gene end was trimmed by 5 bases and the J gene end by 4 bases; junction bases not matched to a gene: 2. Germline V gives CDR1 MNHNS, CDR2 SASEGT. The CDR3 sequence is 14 residues long.